This entry concerns a single TCR beta chain. What it binds is unknown. A single base separates this from a much larger clone, so it may be a read error. The record originates from a study of blood T cells in healthy people across ages. Study-wide points: Age brought a roughly linear fall in TCR beta diversity measured per million T cells. Long-lived donors carried more naive CD4+ cells and greater diversity than aged donors. Lack of knowledge of donor CMV status possibly confounded expanded clonotype changes.

Through a sample-barcoded 5' primer and a J-beta primer mix, a second PCR was run for roughly 6 to 12 cycles. TCRdb analysed the 5' RACE reads with MiXCR anew, one entry per CDR3 protein. The sample holds about a million distinct CDR3 sequences; 30% to 40% are singletons and the top ten take approximately 14%. This CDR3 comprises 15 residues. CDR1 and CDR2 (germline): MNHEY, SMNVEV (reference sequence). The trim removed 3 bases at V and 6 bases at J, leaving 8 bases unmatched. This chain connects TRBV27 to TRBJ1-2, with TRBD1 matching 9 bases. Sequencing was done on a sample of blood. The sequence was obtained from a man aged 18-30 years in good health. The CDR3 here is CASSFPGQGLNGYTF. The CDR3 DNA reads as TGTGCCAGCAGTTTCCCGGGACAGGGATTAAATGGCTACACCTTC.